This T cell receptor beta chain was captured in a study of T cell responses to AZD1222 COVID-19 vaccine. Study summary: Pooled in the analysis were second doses at about 4 or about 12 weeks.

V was trimmed by 0 bases and J by 5 bases, leaving 5 bases between them. CDR3 length: 13 residues. CDR1 is ENHRY and CDR2 is SYGVKD in the germline V gene. Clones were read by immunoSEQ multiplex PCR, and TCRdb kept only the in-frame ones, dropping some. In the table there are approximately 100,000 clones, 80% to 90% of which are singletons. This clone was recorded only once. This rearrangement joins TRBV10-3 to TRBJ2-1; D is undetermined. The receptor's source is an adult in good health. The sequencing here drew on peripheral blood, taken on day 0 of AZD1222 vaccination. The CDR3 sequence is CAISESNNNEQFF. As DNA, the CDR3 is TGTGCCATCAGTGAGTCGAACAACAATGAGCAGTTCTTC.